These 31 T cell receptor beta chains were all obtained from the same sample, sequenced in a study of shared clonotypes between healthy human individuals. TCRdb keeps only in-frame clones here, not all; method: immunoSEQ multiplex PCR. This table holds 2 million to 3 million clones, 90% to 95% found once. The sample was naive CD4+ T cells from PBMCs. The subset denotes: CD45RA+ positively selected. Receptors were obtained from a man aged 18-30 years in good health. Some clones in this sample may be carry-over from other donors' samples.

This clone appeared once. V and J are TRBV28 and TRBJ2-2; D not resolved. This CDR3 is built from 15 residues. The germline CDR1 and CDR2 sequences are MDHEN and SYDVKM. V was cut by 7 bases and J by 6 bases, with 18 bases left in between. The CDR3 region has the DNA TGTGCCAGCAATATGGTAACAAAGGGTTCCGGGGAGCTGTTTTTT. The encoded protein is CASNMVTKGSGELFF.

This clone was detected once. The V gene is TRBV7-2, the J gene TRBJ2-7; 9 nucleotides line up with TRBD2. From germline, CDR1 is SGHTA and CDR2 FQGNSA. This CDR3 is 15 amino acids long. Germline trimming cut 0 bases from V and 3 bases from J; bases unmatched to any gene: 3. This CDR3 reads CASSLAETSGYEQYF. In DNA, the CDR3 is TGTGCCAGCAGCTTAGCCGAGACTAGCGGCTACGAGCAGTACTTC.

The chain links TRBV13 to TRBJ1-1; 7 nucleotides align to TRBD1. Germline loops: CDR1 PRHDT, CDR2 FYEKMQ (reference sequence). J lost 1 base, V lost 4 bases, and 12 bases had no gene match. The CDR3 runs 17 residues. CDR3 sequence (DNA): TGTGCCAGCAGCTCGTACTTCTGGACAGGCCAGAACACTGAAGCTTTCTTT. Protein sequence: CASSSYFWTGQNTEAFF.

This chain joins TRBV28 and TRBJ1-3, with D possibly being TRBD1 (6 bases). The germline V and J ends were trimmed by 8 bases and 3 bases, with 29 bases remaining between them. The germline V gene has CDR1 MDHEN and CDR2 SYDVKM. CDR3 length: 19 residues. For the CDR3, the DNA is TGTGCCAGCCTAACCACTTACGACCGCAAGGGGGGTAATGGAAACACCATATATTTT. It encodes CASLTTYDRKGGNGNTIYF. The full variable domain, its missing parts supplied by reference TRBV28 and TRBJ1-3, is DVKVTQSSRYLVKRTGEKVFLECVQDMDHENMFWYRQDPGLGLRLIYFSYDVKMKEKGDIPEGYSVSREKKERFSLILESASTNQTSMYLCASLTTYDRKGGNGNTIYFGEGSWLTVV.

Written as DNA, the CDR3 is TGTGCCAGCAGCGTAGACAGAGGGAGAGCCACCGGGGAGCTGTTTTTT. Translation: CASSVDRGRATGELFF. The rearrangement joins TRBV9 to TRBJ2-2, with D possibly matching TRBD2 (5 bases). Trimming took 0 bases from V and 4 from J, leaving 13 bases between them. CDR1 is SGDLS and CDR2 is YYNGEE in the germline V gene. The CDR3 is 16 amino acids. Filled out from reference TRBV9 and TRBJ2-2, the complete variable domain reads DSGVTQTPKHLITATGQRVTLRCSPRSGDLSVYWYQQSLDQGLQFLIQYYNGEERAKGNILERFSAQQFPDLHSELNLSSLELGDSALYFCASSVDRGRATGELFFGEGSRLTVL.

The V call is TRBV6-6, the J call TRBJ2-7, with unresolved D. Trimming stripped 6 bases from V and 1 base from J, with 10 bases between. CDR3 length: 13 amino acids. CDR1 MNHNY and CDR2 SVGAGI come from the germline V gene (reference sequence). The CDR3 protein is CASSFGVSYEQYF. The DNA of the CDR3 is TGTGCCAGCAGCTTTGGCGTATCCTACGAGCAGTACTTC.

V gene TRBV5-1 combines with J gene TRBJ1-4; 8 nucleotides match TRBD1. Germline V CDR1 and CDR2: SGHRS, YFSETQ. The CDR3 contains 15 residues. V lost 4 bases, J lost 11 bases, and 13 bases stayed unmatched. CDR3: CASSPTWDRPRKLFF. The CDR3 bases are TGCGCCAGCAGCCCGACCTGGGACAGGCCCAGGAAACTGTTTTTT.

This rearrangement joins TRBV23-1 to TRBJ1-1; 9 nucleotides match TRBD1. TRBV23-1 is treated as an ORF (open reading frame) with a function not yet certain. J was trimmed by 11 bases and V by 8 bases; bases with no gene match: 12. This CDR3 has 13 amino acids. The CDR3 spells CASAGTGSGNAFF. As DNA, the CDR3 is TGCGCCAGCGCCGGGACAGGGAGTGGCAACGCTTTCTTT.

V and J are TRBV7-9 and TRBJ2-1, with no clear D. Trimming cost V 4 bases and J 7 bases, with 20 bases left between them. Germline lookup yields CDR1 SEHNR and CDR2 FQNEAQ (reference sequence). The CDR3 spans 16 residues. CDR3 loop: CASSSRFAPEGNEQFF. The CDR3 nucleotides are TGTGCCAGCAGCTCCAGGTTCGCCCCCGAAGGGAATGAGCAGTTCTTC.

The gene calls are TRBV9 and TRBJ2-3; D tentatively fits TRBD1 or TRBD2 (6 bases each). CDR3 length equals 14 residues. V was clipped by 1 base and J by 7 bases, with 13 bases between them. The germline V gene encodes CDR1 SGDLS and CDR2 YYNGEE. CDR3 DNA sequence: TGTGCCAGCAGCGTACATACGCGGGACAATACGCAGTATTTT. Its translation is CASSVHTRDNTQYF.

The rearrangement uses TRBV28 and TRBJ2-3; possible D gene TRBD1, 6 bases. Deletions cut 5 bases from V and 2 bases from J, with 11 bases between. The CDR3 runs 14 residues. Germline-derived CDR1 and CDR2 are MDHEN and SYDVKM. The CDR3 DNA follows: TGTGCCAGCAGTCAGGGGACGCACACAGATACGCAGTATTTT. Translated, it gives CASSQGTHTDTQYF.

The rearrangement uses TRBV23-1 and TRBJ1-4, with TRBD1 matching over 10 bases. TRBV23-1 is an ORF, and what it does is uncertain. V dropped 4 bases and J dropped 7; count of bases not matched to a gene: 6. CDR3 size: 15 residues. The CDR3 loop is CASSPQTGGGEKLFF. For the CDR3, the DNA is TGCGCCAGCAGTCCCCAGACAGGGGGCGGTGAAAAACTGTTTTTT.

This chain connects TRBV7-9 to TRBJ1-1; D unresolved. Trimming removed 5 bases at V and 11 bases at J, with 21 bases between. The CDR3 totals 14 residues. Looked up from germline, CDR1 is SEHNR and CDR2 is FQNEAQ (reference sequence). Written as DNA, the CDR3 is TGTGCCAGCAGCCAGAGACGGGAGGGAGTCGAGGCTTTCTTT. As protein: CASSQRREGVEAFF.

This clone was found once. The same CDR3 is also encoded by other DNA sequences in this sample. The V gene is TRBV28, the J gene TRBJ1-5, with TRBD1 as a possible D gene (5 bases). This CDR3 spans 14 amino acids. The germline gives CDR1 MDHEN, CDR2 SYDVKM. V lost 2 bases and J 3 bases, leaving 8 bases between the germline ends. CDR3 DNA sequence: TGTGCCAGCAGTTTAAGGGGCCCCAATCAGCCCCAGCATTTT. Translating it yields CASSLRGPNQPQHF.

V usage is TRBV12-5 and J usage is TRBJ1-1, with D unclear. Germline values: CDR1 LGHNT, CDR2 FRNRAP. Trimming left V 2 bases short and J 1 base short, with 2 bases between. The CDR3 totals 12 residues. As DNA, the CDR3 is TGTGCTAGTGGTTTGCCGAACACTGAAGCTTTCTTT. Translating gives CASGLPNTEAFF.

The chain combines TRBV4-1 with TRBJ2-2; 9 positions match TRBD1. Germline CDR1 MGHRA, CDR2 YSYEKL. The CDR3 runs 16 residues. J gave up 2 bases and V 4 bases, and 5 bases lay outside the gene matches. CDR3 protein: CASSRGQGANTGELFF. The CDR3 coding sequence is TGCGCCAGCAGCCGGGGACAGGGCGCCAACACCGGGGAGCTGTTTTTT.

The chain links TRBV6-5 to TRBJ1-2; tentatively, D is TRBD1 (6 bases). The V end lost 6 bases, the J end lost 0 bases, and 14 bases lay between the germline ends. The CDR3 spans 15 residues. Germline CDR1 is MNHEY and CDR2 is SVGAGI. CDR3 sequence reads: CASRRNREANYGYTF. CDR3 DNA sequence: TGTGCCAGCAGACGGAACAGGGAGGCTAACTATGGCTACACCTTC.

This chain connects TRBV5-1 to TRBJ2-7; D is unresolved. CDR1 is SGHRS and CDR2 is YFSETQ in the germline V gene. This CDR3 region has 13 residues. The V end was cut by 8 bases, the J end by 0 bases, with 12 bases between. In DNA, the CDR3 is TGCGCCAGTGCGAGTTCGGGCTCCTACGAGCAGTACTTC. Protein sequence: CASASSGSYEQYF.

The chain couples TRBV7-9 to TRBJ2-3, with TRBD2 identical over 9 bases. This CDR3 has 15 residues. CDR1 and CDR2 (germline): SEHNR, FQNEAQ (reference sequence). The V and J ends lost 5 bases and 4 bases, in that order; junction bases with no gene match: 7. The CDR3 sequence: CASSALAGHSDTQYF. CDR3 bases: TGTGCCAGCAGCGCCCTAGCGGGACATTCAGATACGCAGTATTTT.

As concerns this clone: Other DNA sequences in this specimen translate into the identical CDR3. V and J are TRBV6-5 and TRBJ2-7; the match to TRBD2 covers 11 bases. The CDR3 is 16 amino acids. Germline V CDR1 and CDR2: MNHEY, SVGAGI. V trimming: 1 base; J trimming: 1 base; junction bases outside the gene matches: 3. CDR3 DNA sequence: TGTGCCAGCAGTTACTTATTAGCGGGAGGGTCCTACGAGCAGTACTTC. This encodes CASSYLLAGGSYEQYF.

J is TRBJ2-5 and V is TRBV25-1, with 11 bases matching TRBD2. The CDR3 is 17 amino acids. CDR1 and CDR2 (germline): MGHDK, SYGVNS. V was clipped by 1 base and J by 5 bases; unmatched bases: 9. In DNA, the CDR3 is TGTGCCAGCAGTGAATTGGCACTAGCGGGAGTTATGGAGACCCAGTACTTC. Protein product: CASSELALAGVMETQYF.

This clone has a single count. The rearrangement links TRBV29-1 to TRBJ2-4; D perhaps matches TRBD2 (6 bases). Germline lookup yields CDR1 SQVTM and CDR2 ANQGSEA. This CDR3 region has 13 residues. The V end lost 7 bases, the J end lost 8 bases, and 18 bases lay between the germline ends. The CDR3, as DNA: TGCAGCGCTGGAGCCGGGACTGGAGACATTCAGTACTTC. Its translation: CSAGAGTGDIQYF.

A single count supports this clone. V usage is TRBV6-6 and J usage is TRBJ2-7, with D possibly being TRBD2 (6 bases). The V gene's germline CDR1 is MNHNY and CDR2 SVGAGI (reference sequence). The CDR3 covers 16 residues. V lost 0 bases and J 2 bases, leaving 14 bases between the germline ends. The CDR3 protein is CASSYSYSGETYEQYF. The CDR3 bases are TGTGCCAGCAGTTACTCATATTCGGGGGAAACCTACGAGCAGTACTTC.

V usage is TRBV27 and J usage is TRBJ2-7, with 10 bases lining up with TRBD2. Trimming at V came to 4 bases and at J to 3 bases, leaving 6 bases not matched to a gene. Germline V gene data show CDR1 as MNHEY and CDR2 as SMNVEV (reference sequence). This CDR3 comprises 15 residues. This chain's CDR3 is CASSSPLAGSYEQYF. As DNA, the CDR3 is TGTGCCAGCAGTTCCCCACTAGCGGGGAGCTACGAGCAGTACTTC.

For this clone: At the DNA level, this CDR3 is encoded by other sequences in the same sample as well. The chain employs TRBV5-1 and TRBJ2-3; D unclear. The CDR3 runs 15 residues. Germline CDR1 and CDR2: SGHRS and YFSETQ. V was shortened by 0 bases and J by 0 bases, with 8 bases between the two germline ends. CDR3 in amino acids: CASSLGLPSTDTQYF. CDR3 DNA sequence: TGCGCCAGCAGCTTGGGGCTACCTAGCACAGATACGCAGTATTTT.

The chain joins TRBV18 to TRBJ2-5; unclear D gene. The germline CDR1 and CDR2 sequences are KGHSH and LQKENI. This CDR3 has 14 amino acids. The germline V and J ends were trimmed by 6 bases and 4 bases, with 15 bases remaining between them. CDR3 in DNA: TGTGCCAGCTCCCTATCCCATGGGGTAGAGACCCAGTACTTC. Its protein is CASSLSHGVETQYF.

This chain joins TRBV6-1 and TRBJ1-5, with 7 positions matching TRBD1. This CDR3 comprises 18 residues. Germline CDR1 is MNHNS and CDR2 is SASEGT. The V gene end was trimmed by 0 bases and the J gene end by 0 bases; junction bases not matched to a gene: 8. In nucleotides, the CDR3 is TGTGCCAGCAGTGAAGCGCCGGACAGGTTCTATAGCAATCAGCCCCAGCATTTT. Translated: CASSEAPDRFYSNQPQHF.

The V gene is TRBV10-3, the J gene TRBJ2-5; 14 nucleotides match TRBD2. CDR1 is ENHRY, CDR2 SYGVKD, per germline. After removal of 7 bases from V and 7 bases from J, the junction contained 5 bases not matched to a gene. The CDR3 consists of 14 residues. The CDR3 DNA follows: TGTGCCATCATGACTAGCGGGAGGGTAGGGACCCAGTACTTC. Protein sequence: CAIMTSGRVGTQYF.

V is TRBV13 and J is TRBJ2-1; D might be TRBD1 or TRBD2, each matching 6 bases. V lost 4 bases and J 9 bases, leaving 10 bases between the germline ends. The CDR3 contains 12 residues. CDR1 is PRHDT and CDR2 is FYEKMQ in the germline V gene (reference sequence). The chain's CDR3 is CASSSRGVEQFF. CDR3 bases: TGTGCCAGCAGCTCTAGGGGGGTTGAGCAGTTCTTC. The full variable domain, with the rest looked up from reference TRBV13 and TRBJ2-1, is AAGVIQSPRHLIKEKRETATLKCYPIPRHDTVYWYQQGPGQDPQFLISFYEKMQSDKGSIPDRFSAQQFSDYHSELNMSSLELGDSALYFCASSSRGVEQFFGPGTRLTVL.

The CDR3 DNA sequence: TGTGCCAGCAGCACTACCGGGACAGGGCCCTACGAGCAGTACTTC. Its translation: CASSTTGTGPYEQYF. The V call is TRBV6-5, the J call TRBJ2-7; 9 bases fit TRBD1. The CDR3 totals 15 residues. Germline loops: CDR1 MNHEY, CDR2 SVGAGI. Unmatched junction bases numbered 8, after V lost 6 bases and J lost 2 bases.

The rearrangement joins TRBV5-1 to TRBJ2-1; 10 bases fit TRBD2. The CDR3 runs to 16 residues. With 2 bases clipped from V and 10 bases from J, the junction kept 12 bases outside the gene matches. Germline CDR1 SGHRS, CDR2 YFSETQ. CDR3 nucleotides: TGCGCCAGCAGCTTAGGGGAGCGGGAGGGCCAGGGGGAGCAGTTCTTC. Protein product: CASSLGEREGQGEQFF.